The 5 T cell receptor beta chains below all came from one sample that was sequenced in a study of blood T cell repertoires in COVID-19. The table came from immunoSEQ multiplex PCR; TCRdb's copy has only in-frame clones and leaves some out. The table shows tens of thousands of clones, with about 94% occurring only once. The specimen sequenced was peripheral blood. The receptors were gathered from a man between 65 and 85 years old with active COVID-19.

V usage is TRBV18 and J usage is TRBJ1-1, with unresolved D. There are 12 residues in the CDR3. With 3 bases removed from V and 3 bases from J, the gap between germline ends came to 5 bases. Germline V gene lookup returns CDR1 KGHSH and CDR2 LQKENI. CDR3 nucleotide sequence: TGTGCCAGCTCACCGGGAGACACTGAAGCTTTCTTT. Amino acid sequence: CASSPGDTEAFF.

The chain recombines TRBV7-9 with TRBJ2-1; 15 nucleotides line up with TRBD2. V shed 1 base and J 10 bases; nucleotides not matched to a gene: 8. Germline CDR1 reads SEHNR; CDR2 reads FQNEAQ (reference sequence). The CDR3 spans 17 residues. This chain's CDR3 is CASSLGGLAGGPVEQFF. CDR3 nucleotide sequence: TGTGCCAGCAGCTTAGGGGGACTAGCGGGGGGCCCCGTCGAGCAGTTCTTC.

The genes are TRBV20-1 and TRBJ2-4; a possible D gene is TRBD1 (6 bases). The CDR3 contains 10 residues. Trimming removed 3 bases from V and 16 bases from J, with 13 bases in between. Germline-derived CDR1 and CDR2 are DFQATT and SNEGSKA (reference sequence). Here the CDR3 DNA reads TGCAGTGCTAGTGTAAGGGACACCTACTTC. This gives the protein CSASVRDTYF.

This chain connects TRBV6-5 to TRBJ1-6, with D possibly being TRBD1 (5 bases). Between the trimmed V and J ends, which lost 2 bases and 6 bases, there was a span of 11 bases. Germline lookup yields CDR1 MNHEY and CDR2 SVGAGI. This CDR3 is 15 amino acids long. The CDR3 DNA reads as TGTGCCAGCAGTTACAGACAGCTTAGTAATTCACCCCTCCACTTT. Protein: CASSYRQLSNSPLHF.

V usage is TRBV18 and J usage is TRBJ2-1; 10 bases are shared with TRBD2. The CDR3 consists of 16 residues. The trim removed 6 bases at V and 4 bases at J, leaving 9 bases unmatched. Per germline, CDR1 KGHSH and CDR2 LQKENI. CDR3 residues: CASSPQASGGYNEQFF. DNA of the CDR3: TGTGCCAGCTCCCCGCAGGCTAGCGGGGGATACAATGAGCAGTTCTTC.